This T cell receptor (beta chain) was recorded in a study of T cells in Graves' hyperthyroidism and ophthalmopathy. Between the trimmed V and J ends, which lost 3 bases and 5 bases, there was a span of 16 bases. This CDR3 has 15 residues. Regions amplified from RNA transcripts were the TCR beta CDR3 regions. A set of HTBI primers served as the primers for a first-round RT-PCR of the TCR CDR3. Via MiXCR, TCRdb re-called the multiplex PCR reads, giving one row per CDR3 protein. This table holds 500,000 to 700,000 distinct CDR3 sequences, around 17% found once. This clonotype was seen at least ten times.

The V gene is TRBV12-3 or TRBV12-4, the J gene TRBJ1-2, with D unclear. The sequenced sample was blood. The clonotype comes from a woman younger than 35 with Graves' hyperthyroidism. The CDR3 sequence: CASSFGRRNIYGYTF. CDR3 sequence (DNA): TGTGCCAGCAGTTTTGGGCGAAGAAACATTTATGGCTACACCTTC.